Each of the 14 T cell receptor beta chains below was sequenced from the same sample in a study of CD8 T cells in ankylosing spondylitis. Via MiXCR, TCRdb re-called the 5' RACE reads, giving one row per CDR3 protein. Here the sample spans tens of thousands of distinct CDR3 sequences, around 27% being singletons. Input material: blood, either unsorted or a sorted T cell fraction (not recorded which). Receptors were obtained from a male donor with ankylosing spondylitis or in good health (not recorded which).

The chain is built from TRBV5-5 and TRBJ2-1; 9 nucleotides match TRBD2. CDR1 is SGHKS, CDR2 YYEKEE, per germline (reference sequence). There are 16 residues in the CDR3. Trimming at V came to 5 bases and at J to 3 bases, leaving 9 bases not matched to a gene. The CDR3 protein is CASSSRSGRDYNEQFF. The DNA of the CDR3 is TGTGCCAGCAGTTCCCGTAGCGGGAGAGACTACAATGAGCAGTTCTTC.

The V gene is TRBV5-1, the J gene TRBJ2-1; 7 positions agree with TRBD2. Trimming took 2 bases from V and 2 from J; bases not matched to a gene: 10. Per germline, CDR1 SGHRS and CDR2 YFSETQ. This CDR3 is built from 17 residues. CDR3 bases: TGCGCCAGCAGCTTTAGTGGGGTAGCGGGCCCCTACAATGAGCAGTTCTTC. It specifies CASSFSGVAGPYNEQFF.

The chain uses TRBV7-9 and TRBJ1-2, with D tentatively TRBD1 (5 bases). Trimming stripped 3 bases from V and 7 bases from J, with 15 bases between. Germline CDR1 reads SEHNR; CDR2 reads FQNEAQ (reference sequence). The CDR3 is made up of 14 amino acids. CDR3 region: CASSFGGERSGYTF. As DNA, the CDR3 is TGTGCCAGCAGCTTCGGAGGGGAGCGGTCTGGCTACACCTTC.

This clonotype has more than one count but fewer than ten. The chain combines TRBV7-2 with TRBJ2-1; D is ambiguous. V was cut by 2 bases and J by 8 bases, with 10 bases left in between. The CDR3 is 13 residues long. Germline lookup yields CDR1 SGHTA and CDR2 FQGNSA. The CDR3 loop reads CASSLPGPYEQFF. CDR3 bases: TGTGCCAGCAGCTTACCAGGCCCCTATGAGCAGTTCTTC.

This clonotype was observed a handful of times. The chain couples TRBV20-1 to TRBJ2-4; D may match TRBD1 or TRBD2 (5 bases each). V gave up 1 base and J gave up 2 bases, with 9 bases separating them. CDR1 and CDR2 (germline): DFQATT, SNEGSKA (reference sequence). There are 14 residues in the CDR3. CDR3 in DNA: TGCAGTGCTAGAGTCGAGGGGACCAAAAACATTCAGTACTTC. It yields the protein CSARVEGTKNIQYF.

The chain uses TRBV6-1 and TRBJ1-2; D uncertain. Germline CDR1 MNHNS, CDR2 SASEGT. Trimming left V 5 bases short and J 7 bases short, with 17 bases between. This CDR3 spans 14 amino acids. CDR3 region: CASSLRLLGSGYTF. Written as DNA, the CDR3 is TGTGCCAGCAGTCTGAGGCTGCTGGGATCTGGCTACACCTTC.

A few counts support this clonotype. The chain employs TRBV7-2 and TRBJ1-2; D possibly corresponds to TRBD1 (6 bases). CDR3 length: 16 amino acids. Germline lookup yields CDR1 SGHTA and CDR2 FQGNSA. Trimming removed 2 bases at V and 2 bases at J, with 15 bases between. This CDR3 is CASSLMGRGLNYGYTF. The CDR3 DNA follows: TGTGCCAGCAGCTTAATGGGCAGGGGATTGAACTATGGCTACACCTTC.

The sample holds a few counts of this clonotype. The chain recombines TRBV11-3 with TRBJ2-2; 8 nucleotides agree with TRBD1. Per the germline V gene, CDR1 is SGHNT and CDR2 is YENEEA. The trim removed 10 bases at V and 2 bases at J, leaving 12 bases unmatched. The CDR3 has 16 residues. CDR3 in DNA: TGTGCCACCCCCCCTACGGGACAGGAAAACACCGGGGAGCTGTTTTTT. Translated, it gives CATPPTGQENTGELFF.

The chain joins TRBV5-1 to TRBJ1-2; TRBD1 aligns across 8 bases. CDR1 SGHRS and CDR2 YFSETQ come from the germline V gene. This CDR3 is built from 14 residues. The V gene end was trimmed by 4 bases and the J gene end by 6 bases; junction bases not matched to a gene: 8. The CDR3 protein is CASSALQDRDGYTF. Written as DNA, the CDR3 is TGCGCCAGCAGCGCCCTTCAGGACAGGGATGGCTACACCTTC.

This clonotype was counted only a few times. The V call is TRBV3-1, the J call TRBJ1-2, with a weak D call TRBD1 (6 bases). The V end lost 2 bases, the J end lost 0 bases, and 10 bases lay between the germline ends. The CDR3 is 15 amino acids. Germline V lookup: CDR1 LGHDT, CDR2 YNNKEL (reference sequence). For the CDR3, the DNA is TGTGCCAGCAGCCAATCTCGGACAGCTAACTATGGCTACACCTTC. Residues: CASSQSRTANYGYTF.

The rearrangement links TRBV7-9 to TRBJ2-7; TRBD1 might be the D (6 bases). CDR3 length: 13 amino acids. Germline loops: CDR1 SEHNR, CDR2 FQNEAQ (reference sequence). V was clipped by 2 bases and J by 6 bases, with 11 bases between them. The CDR3 DNA reads as TGTGCCAGCAGCTTATCTTTACAGGGCGAGCAGTACGTC. It translates to CASSLSLQGEQYV.

The chain joins TRBV20-1 to TRBJ2-7; TRBD1 matches 10 bases. CDR1 is DFQATT and CDR2 is SNEGSKA in the germline V gene (reference sequence). J was trimmed by 5 bases and V by 0 bases; bases with no gene match: 7. CDR3 length: 15 amino acids. The CDR3 reads CSAREGGQGDHEQYF. The CDR3 DNA reads TGCAGTGCTAGAGAGGGTGGACAGGGGGACCACGAGCAGTACTTC.

This clonotype was counted a few times. The CDR3 region is CATSREAGEAGELFF. For the CDR3, the DNA is TGTGCCACCAGCAGAGAAGCGGGAGAGGCCGGGGAGCTGTTTTTT. The V call is TRBV15, the J call TRBJ2-2; 8 positions agree with TRBD2. J was trimmed by 6 bases and V by 0 bases; bases with no gene match: 3. The V gene's germline CDR1 is LNHNV and CDR2 YYDKDF (reference sequence). CDR3 size: 15 residues. Full variable domain (outside the CDR3, taken from reference TRBV15 and TRBJ2-2): DAMVIQNPRYQVTQFGKPVTLSCSQTLNHNVMYWYQQKSSQAPKLLFHYYDKDFNNEADTPDNFQSRRPNTSFCFLDIRSPGLGDTAMYLCATSREAGEAGELFFGEGSRLTVL.

The J gene is TRBJ2-7, the V gene TRBV5-1; no reliable D call. Trimming pared 0 bases from V and 2 bases from J, leaving 6 bases between. Germline values: CDR1 SGHRS, CDR2 YFSETQ. CDR3 length: 13 amino acids. The CDR3 loop is CASSLDGAYEQYV. CDR3 DNA sequence: TGCGCCAGCAGCTTGGACGGTGCCTACGAGCAGTACGTC.